The T cell receptor beta chain under discussion was sequenced for a study of graft-versus-host responses after intestinal transplantation. Study observations and caveats: Early declines in HvG clones that occurred post-transplant were associated with peak circulating GvH clone levels.

Germline CDR1 and CDR2: MNHEY and SMNVEV (reference sequence). Trimming left V 5 bases short and J 5 bases short, with 15 bases between. This CDR3 is built from 15 residues. About this clone itself: The antigen remains undetermined.

Here immunoSEQ multiplex PCR was the method, and the copy in TCRdb shows in-frame clones only, minus some. The data show 85,000 to 95,000 clones, with 85% to 95% seen just once and about 2% held by the top ten. This chain connects TRBV27 to TRBJ1-4; D uncertain. The TCR originated in a human donor who received an intestinal transplant. The specimen comprised unstimulated CD8+ T cells sorted from spleen or lymph node cells, sampled before intestinal transplant. The CDR3 reads CASSPDAAQNEKLFF. The CDR3 DNA sequence: TGTGCCAGCAGTCCCGACGCGGCGCAAAATGAAAAACTGTTTTTT.